Sequencing of this T cell receptor beta chain was carried out in a study of blood T cell repertoires in COVID-19. This clone was counted once. CDR3 size: 12 residues. Germline CDR1 MGHDK, CDR2 SYGVNS. Trimming cost V 2 bases and J 6 bases, with 7 bases left between them. Produced via immunoSEQ multiplex PCR; TCRdb's table is partial and in-frame only. The sample yields around 250,000 clones, about 89% seen once. This receptor was obtained from a woman aged 60 to 75 who had recovered from COVID-19. Sequenced sample: peripheral blood. The rearrangement links TRBV25-1 to TRBJ1-2, with D uncertain. The CDR3 DNA follows: TGTGCCAGCAGTGAACGTCGTAATGGCTACACCTTC. Its translation is CASSERRNGYTF.